These 32 T cell receptor beta chains originate from one sample sequenced in a study of blood T cells in healthy people across ages. Next came a second PCR, run for about 7 to 12 cycles, which used a sample-barcoded 5' primer along with a J-beta primer mix. TCRdb redid the calling of the 5' RACE reads with MiXCR, one entry per CDR3 protein. The repertoire consists of 1.8 million or so distinct CDR3 sequences, with about two fifths occurring once and the leading ten covering about 23%. Sequenced material: blood. Receptor source: a human donor in good health.

The chain uses TRBV9 and TRBJ1-2; D gene uncertain. The CDR3 is made up of 17 amino acids. Germline V gene data show CDR1 as SGDLS and CDR2 as YYNGEE. With 0 bases removed from V and 3 bases from J, the gap between germline ends came to 18 bases. The CDR3 nucleotides are TGTGCCAGCAGCGTAGACCACCAAGGGAACTGGGACTATGGCTACACCTTC. The encoded protein is CASSVDHQGNWDYGYTF.

This clonotype was seen a single time. The V gene is TRBV7-3, the J gene TRBJ2-1; D may be TRBD1 (6 bases). The ends were cut back, 5 bases at V and 10 bases at J, with 21 bases in the middle. CDR3 length equals 15 residues. Germline V gives CDR1 SGHTA, CDR2 FQGTGA. CDR3 nucleotides: TGTGCCAGCAGCCTCAATCCGGGACAAACTAACGAGCAGTTCTTC. This sequence encodes CASSLNPGQTNEQFF.

The chain carries TRBV14 and TRBJ2-4; TRBD2 is a possible D gene (5 bases). The J call could be wrong; TRBJ2-7 is a better fit for the DNA end. Germline V gene sequence: CDR1 SGHDN, CDR2 FVKESK. This CDR3 spans 20 amino acids. CDR3 sequence reads: CASSQGFKTGSSLRTYEQYF. The DNA for the CDR3 is TGTGCCAGCAGCCAGGGGTTCAAGACGGGGTCGTCTTTGCGAACCTACGAGCAGTACTTC.

This clonotype occurred once. Possible read error: a much larger clone is one base away. V and J are TRBV29-1 and TRBJ2-6, with D tentatively TRBD1 (5 bases). The germline V gene has CDR1 SQVTM and CDR2 ANQGSEA. The CDR3 extends over 14 amino acids. CDR3 amino acids: CSVETASGANVRTF. As DNA, the CDR3 is TGCAGCGTTGAAACAGCCTCTGGGGCCAACGTCCGGACTTTC.

J is TRBJ1-4 and V is TRBV5-1; TRBD1 matches at 7 bases. This CDR3 is 16 amino acids long. After removal of 1 base from V and 5 bases from J, the junction contained 8 bases not matched to a gene. Per germline, CDR1 SGHRS and CDR2 YFSETQ. In DNA form, the CDR3 reads TGCGCCAGCAGCTTGTTCCCCACAGGGGACAATGAAAAACTGTTTTTT. This sequence encodes CASSLFPTGDNEKLFF.

The rearrangement uses TRBV4-1 and TRBJ1-2; TRBD1 aligns across 7 bases. CDR1 and CDR2 from the germline V gene are MGHRA and YSYEKL. The length of the CDR3 is 17 residues. The trim removed 6 bases at V and 0 bases at J, leaving 13 bases unmatched. The CDR3 nucleotides read TGCGCCAGCAGACCCCCGGGACAGCTATTGACTAACTATGGCTACACCTTC. It is translated as CASRPPGQLLTNYGYTF.

The chain joins TRBV7-2 to TRBJ1-1, with TRBD1 matching 7 bases. The CDR3 sequence is 15 residues long. Germline CDR1 reads SGHTA; CDR2 reads FQGNSA. Trimming at V came to 3 bases and at J to 5 bases, leaving 9 bases not matched to a gene. The CDR3 sequence: CASSLGQPLGTEAFF. Here the CDR3 DNA reads TGTGCCAGCAGCTTGGGACAGCCCCTGGGGACTGAAGCTTTCTTT.

This chain joins TRBV7-2 and TRBJ2-7; a weak D match, TRBD2 (5 bases). The CDR3 has 15 residues. Per germline, CDR1 SGHTA and CDR2 FQGNSA. V lost 3 bases and J 1 base, leaving 13 bases between the germline ends. The CDR3 DNA sequence: TGTGCCAGCAGCTTTCAAGGGAGCAGGTCCTACGAGCAGTACTTC. It encodes CASSFQGSRSYEQYF.

This clonotype was found many times. V gene TRBV13 combines with J gene TRBJ2-1, with 10 positions matching TRBD2. Germline CDR1 and CDR2: PRHDT and FYEKMQ (reference sequence). This CDR3 has 16 residues. J was trimmed by 5 bases and V by 5 bases; bases with no gene match: 9. The CDR3 loop is CASSPQRGGHNNEQFF. The CDR3 nucleotides read TGTGCCAGCAGCCCCCAGCGGGGGGGCCATAACAATGAGCAGTTCTTC.

The genes are TRBV15 and TRBJ1-1, with D tentatively TRBD1 (5 bases). The CDR3 is 15 residues long. V lost 1 base and J 3 bases, leaving 12 bases between the germline ends. Germline CDR1 reads LNHNV; CDR2 reads YYDKDF (reference sequence). The CDR3 region has the DNA TGTGCCACCAGCAGAGTTCTATCGGGGGACACTGAAGCTTTCTTT. Amino acids: CATSRVLSGDTEAFF. Complete variable domain (other parts from reference TRBV15 and TRBJ1-1): DAMVIQNPRYQVTQFGKPVTLSCSQTLNHNVMYWYQQKSSQAPKLLFHYYDKDFNNEADTPDNFQSRRPNTSFCFLDIRSPGLGDTAMYLCATSRVLSGDTEAFFGQGTRLTVV.

This clonotype was observed a handful of times. CDR3 in amino acids: CASRGRGQFF. CDR3 sequence (DNA): TGTGCCAGCCGGGGGCGCGGGCAGTTCTTC. The V gene is TRBV6-2 or TRBV6-3, the J gene TRBJ2-1; the D call may be TRBD1 or TRBD2 (6 bases each). The ends were cut back, 8 bases at V and 12 bases at J, with 11 bases in the middle. The V gene's germline CDR1 is MNHEY and CDR2 SVGEGT. The CDR3 runs 10 residues.

This clonotype was counted between two and nine times. This chain uses TRBV7-9 with TRBJ2-1; D gene uncertain. Deletions cut 3 bases from V and 5 bases from J, with 11 bases between. The CDR3 length is 14 residues. CDR1 and CDR2 (germline): SEHNR, FQNEAQ (reference sequence). The chain's CDR3 is CASSFSDHNNEQFF. CDR3 DNA sequence: TGTGCCAGCAGCTTTTCGGACCACAACAATGAGCAGTTCTTC.

This clonotype was recorded a few times. This chain joins TRBV4-2 and TRBJ1-4, with D maybe TRBD1 (5 bases). The CDR3 runs 15 residues. Per the germline V gene, CDR1 is LGHNA and CDR2 is YNFKEQ. V was trimmed by 1 base and J by 8 bases, leaving 14 bases between them. CDR3 nucleotides: TGTGCCAGCAGCCAAGGAGAAGGGGTTGGGGAAAAACTGTTTTTT. It specifies CASSQGEGVGEKLFF.

The chain has TRBV7-3 and TRBJ2-5, with 11 nucleotides matching TRBD2. J gave up 5 bases and V 5 bases, and 7 bases lay outside the gene matches. Germline CDR1 reads SGHTA; CDR2 reads FQGTGA. The length of the CDR3 is 15 residues. CDR3 coding DNA: TGTGCCAGCAGCGTTAGCGGGGGGGCCGGCGAGACCCAGTACTTC. Its protein is CASSVSGGAGETQYF.

The V gene is TRBV5-1, the J gene TRBJ1-5; weak D call: TRBD1 (5 bases). The length of the CDR3 is 14 residues. Per the germline V gene, CDR1 is SGHRS and CDR2 is YFSETQ. The V end lost 4 bases, the J end lost 10 bases, and 18 bases lay between the germline ends. For the CDR3, the DNA is TGCGCCAGCAGCAGCGGGGCCGTCGGGCACCCCCAGCATTTT. As protein: CASSSGAVGHPQHF.

This chain uses TRBV6-5 with TRBJ2-1, with TRBD2 matching 8 bases. Germline V lookup: CDR1 MNHEY, CDR2 SVGAGI. This CDR3 contains 15 residues. After removal of 6 bases from V and 4 bases from J, the junction contained 8 bases not matched to a gene. The CDR3 sequence: CASSPDLAGYNEQFF. In DNA, the CDR3 is TGTGCCAGCAGCCCCGATCTAGCGGGTTACAATGAGCAGTTCTTC.

The gene calls are TRBV4-2 and TRBJ2-7; D is perhaps TRBD2 (6 bases). V was trimmed by 4 bases and J by 2 bases, leaving 15 bases between them. This CDR3 is built from 15 residues. Germline-derived CDR1 and CDR2 are LGHNA and YNFKEQ. The DNA of the CDR3 is TGTGCCAGCAGCCCTCGCGGGGTAGGTCCCTACGAGCAGTACTTC. Protein product: CASSPRGVGPYEQYF.

For this clonotype: At one end the junction does not follow the germline gene, possibly because of a read error. The chain links TRBV10-3 to TRBJ2-2, with 7 nucleotides matching TRBD1. The germline gives CDR1 ENHRY, CDR2 SYGVKD. The CDR3 spans 17 residues. The CDR3, as DNA: TGTGCCGTCAGTGGGTACATAGGGACAGAAAACACCGGGGAGCTGTTTTTT. Translated, it gives CAVSGYIGTENTGELFF.

The chain recombines TRBV10-3 with TRBJ1-1, with a tentative D call TRBD1 (5 bases). V was clipped by 6 bases and J by 4 bases, with 15 bases between them. The CDR3 is 14 residues long. CDR1 and CDR2 (germline): ENHRY, SYGVKD. The CDR3 nucleotides are TGTGCCATCAGACGGGACTCTTTAGCCACTGAAGCTTTCTTT. Encoded protein: CAIRRDSLATEAFF.

The chain couples TRBV6-6 to TRBJ2-1; D ambiguous. Looked up from germline, CDR1 is MNHNY and CDR2 is SVGAGI (reference sequence). Trimming removed 2 bases at V and 5 bases at J, with 13 bases between. There are 15 residues in the CDR3. The CDR3 loop reads CASSYIVQLDNEQFF. For the CDR3, the DNA is TGTGCCAGCAGTTACATCGTACAGTTAGACAATGAGCAGTTCTTC.

This sequence joins TRBV6-5 and TRBJ2-1; 11 bases are a match to TRBD1. CDR1 is MNHEY, CDR2 SVGAGI, per germline. V dropped 6 bases and J dropped 13; count of bases not matched to a gene: 17. The CDR3 consists of 16 residues. Written as DNA, the CDR3 is TGTGCCAGCAGCCAGGACAGGGGGCGCCCCGGGGAGACCCAGTTCTTC. It is translated as CASSQDRGRPGETQFF.

This chain connects TRBV20-1 to TRBJ2-4; 11 bases fit TRBD2. The germline V gene has CDR1 DFQATT and CDR2 SNEGSKA (reference sequence). Unmatched junction bases numbered 16, after V lost 1 base and J lost 2 bases. This CDR3 comprises 20 residues. CDR3 nucleotide sequence: TGCAGTGCTAGAGTTCCACGTCTAGCGGGGGGCCTTGGCCCCAAAAACATTCAGTACTTC. Translating it yields CSARVPRLAGGLGPKNIQYF.

A remark on this clonotype: At one of its ends the junction is not consistent with the germline gene, which may arise from a read error. The chain carries TRBV7-2 and TRBJ2-3; D gene unclear. Germline CDR1 is SGHTA and CDR2 is FQGNSA. The CDR3 covers 14 residues. CDR3 amino acids: CANSLQQSTDTQYF. In nucleotides, the CDR3 is TGTGCCAACAGCTTACAGCAGAGCACAGATACGCAGTATTTT.

This clonotype was observed a few times. This sequence joins TRBV12-3 or TRBV12-4 and TRBJ2-1, with D possibly matching TRBD1 (6 bases). This CDR3 region has 14 residues. Trimming removed 5 bases at V and 1 base at J, with 9 bases between. CDR3 DNA sequence: TGTGCCAGCAGTATACAGGGTTCCTACAATGAGCAGTTCTTC. Protein: CASSIQGSYNEQFF.

The rearrangement uses TRBV10-3 and TRBJ2-1, with 7 nucleotides matching TRBD1. CDR1 is ENHRY, CDR2 SYGVKD, per germline. The CDR3 covers 15 residues. V was clipped by 6 bases and J by 1 base; unmatched bases: 6. CDR3 coding DNA: TGTGCCATCAGCAGACAGGGATCGTCCTACAATGAGCAGTTCTTC. This sequence encodes CAISRQGSSYNEQFF.

This clonotype was seen ten or more times. This chain connects TRBV29-1 to TRBJ1-2; D is possibly TRBD1 (5 bases). CDR3 length equals 13 residues. Germline CDR1 reads SQVTM; CDR2 reads ANQGSEA. V lost 3 bases and J lost 6, with 14 bases in between. The CDR3 loop reads CSVDYRQGHGYTF. The DNA of the CDR3 is TGCAGCGTTGATTATAGGCAGGGCCATGGCTACACCTTC.

This clonotype has more than one count but fewer than ten. This chain links TRBV7-2 with TRBJ1-2; 10 bases line up with TRBD1. The CDR3 is 15 residues long. V shed 4 bases and J 5 bases; nucleotides not matched to a gene: 7. Germline V gene data show CDR1 as SGHTA and CDR2 as FQGNSA. Written as DNA, the CDR3 is TGTGCCAGCAGCTCCCGGGACAGGGGAATTTATGGCTACACCTTC. This sequence encodes CASSSRDRGIYGYTF. Complete variable domain (other parts from reference TRBV7-2 and TRBJ1-2): GAGVSQSPSNKVTEKGKDVELRCDPISGHTALYWYRQSLGQGLEFLIYFQGNSAPDKSGLPSDRFSAERTGGSVSTLTIQRTQQEDSAVYLCASSSRDRGIYGYTFGSGTRLTVV.

The J gene is TRBJ2-3, the V gene TRBV12-3 or TRBV12-4; D is uncertain. With 2 bases removed from V and 2 bases from J, the gap between germline ends came to 8 bases. This CDR3 has 14 residues. CDR3 loop: CASSLSRPTDTQYF. For the CDR3, the DNA is TGTGCCAGCAGTTTATCTCGACCCACAGATACGCAGTATTTT.

The V call is TRBV5-1, the J call TRBJ2-7; TRBD1 aligns across 9 bases. CDR1 and CDR2 from the germline V gene are SGHRS and YFSETQ. The V and J ends lost 10 bases and 2 bases, in that order; junction bases with no gene match: 16. The CDR3 has 16 residues. The CDR3 bases are TGCGCCCGGAGAACAGGGGGCGAGCACAGACCCTACGAGCAGTACTTC. Protein sequence: CARRTGGEHRPYEQYF.

This clonotype was counted between two and nine times. The CDR3 bases are TGCGCCAGCAGCTTGGTGTCAGGGACAGGAGAGCAGTTCTTC. Encoded protein: CASSLVSGTGEQFF. The V gene is TRBV5-1, the J gene TRBJ2-1; 8 bases are shared with TRBD1. This CDR3 has 14 amino acids. Germline V gene sequence: CDR1 SGHRS, CDR2 YFSETQ. With 0 bases clipped from V and 10 bases from J, the junction kept 6 bases outside the gene matches.

The V gene is TRBV27, the J gene TRBJ2-7; D might be TRBD1 or TRBD2, each matching 5 bases. Germline V gene lookup returns CDR1 MNHEY and CDR2 SMNVEV (reference sequence). The length of the CDR3 is 16 residues. V was cut by 4 bases and J by 2 bases, with 18 bases left in between. CDR3 coding DNA: TGTGCCAGCAGTTATTCGGCAGGGACCCTAACCTACGAGCAGTACTTC. This sequence encodes CASSYSAGTLTYEQYF.

The genes are TRBV6-5 and TRBJ1-2, with no clear D. In germline, CDR1 is MNHEY, CDR2 SVGAGI. The germline V and J ends were trimmed by 0 bases and 2 bases, with 13 bases remaining between them. The CDR3 spans 16 residues. The CDR3 DNA follows: TGTGCCAGCAGTTACTCGAATGGCCCAGGCAACTATGGCTACACCTTC. Its protein product is CASSYSNGPGNYGYTF.